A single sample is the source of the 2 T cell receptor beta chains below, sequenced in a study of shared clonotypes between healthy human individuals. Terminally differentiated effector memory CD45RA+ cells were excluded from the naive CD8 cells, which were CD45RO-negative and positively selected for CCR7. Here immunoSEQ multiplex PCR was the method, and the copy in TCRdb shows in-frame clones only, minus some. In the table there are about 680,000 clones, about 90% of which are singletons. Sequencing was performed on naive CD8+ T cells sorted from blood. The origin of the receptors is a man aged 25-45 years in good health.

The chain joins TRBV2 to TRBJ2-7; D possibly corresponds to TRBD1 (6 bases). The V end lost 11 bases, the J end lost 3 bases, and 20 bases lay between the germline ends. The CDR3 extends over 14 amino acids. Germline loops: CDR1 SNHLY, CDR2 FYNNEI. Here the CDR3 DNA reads TGTGCCGCGTCGAACCGGGACAACATCTACGAGCAGTACTTC. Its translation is CAASNRDNIYEQYF. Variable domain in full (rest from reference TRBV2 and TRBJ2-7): EPEVTQTPSHQVTQMGQEVILRCVPISNHLYFYWYRQILGQKVEFLVSFYNNEISEKSEIFDDQFSVERPDGSNFTLKIRSTKLEDSAMYFCAASNRDNIYEQYFGPGTRLTVT.

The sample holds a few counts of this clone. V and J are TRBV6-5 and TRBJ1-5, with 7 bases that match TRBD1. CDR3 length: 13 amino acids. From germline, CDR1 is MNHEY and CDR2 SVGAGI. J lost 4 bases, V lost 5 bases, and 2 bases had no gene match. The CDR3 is CASSKQGNQPQHF. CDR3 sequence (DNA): TGTGCCAGCAGTAAACAGGGGAATCAGCCCCAGCATTTT.